These T cell receptor beta chains were read from a single sample in a study of cytotoxic CD8 clonotypes in ibrutinib-treated CLL. Repertoires were generated with immunoSEQ multiplex PCR, while TCRdb's copy carries only in-frame clones and drops some. The sample records almost 250,000 clones, roughly 74% being singletons. The specimen was PBMCs, collected after 24 months of ibrutinib treatment. The receptor set was obtained from a human donor with chronic lymphocytic leukemia. Both conserved end residues are part of each CDR3. Each record gives: J gene, V gene, D gene, clone size, CDR3 protein, CDR3 DNA. The D gene is left open where the match is weak. The size of a clone is reported for some rows only, either as once, few or many, or as a class for expanded clones.

TRBJ2-1 | TRBV9 | TRBD2 | many | CATNAGGRGGEQFF | TGTGCCACCAATGCGGGCGGGAGGGGAGGTGAGCAGTTCTTC
TRBJ2-3 | TRBV5-4 | TRBD2 | once | CASSLLAGGGTDTQYF | TGTGCCAGCAGCTTGTTGGCGGGAGGGGGGACAGATACGCAGTATTTT
TRBJ2-7 | TRBV27 | TRBD2 | once | CASSLWETSGNRLEQYF | TGTGCCAGCAGTTTATGGGAGACTAGCGGGAATCGGCTCGAGCAGTACTTC
TRBJ1-5 | TRBV7-2 | TRBD1 | NA | CASSPRTGYYNQPQHF | TGTGCCAGCAGCCCCCGGACAGGATACTACAATCAGCCCCAGCATTTT
TRBJ2-7 | TRBV10-3 | NA | few | CAISGGEPGEQYF | TGTGCCATCAGCGGAGGTGAACCGGGTGAGCAGTACTTC
TRBJ1-4 | TRBV29-1 | NA | NA | CSVEDPTGWEKLFF | TGCAGCGTTGAAGATCCGACAGGCTGGGAAAAACTGTTTTTT
TRBJ1-3 | TRBV2 | NA | NA | CASSEKGNTIYF | TGTGCCAGCAGTGAAAAGGGGAACACCATATATTTT
TRBJ2-2 | TRBV11-2 | NA | once | CASSLLPRGNTGELFF | TGTGCCAGCAGCTTACTTCCTCGGGGGAACACCGGGGAGCTGTTTTTT
TRBJ2-7 | TRBV5-1 | NA | NA | CASSLVLSGHKEQYF | TGCGCCAGCAGCTTGGTCCTTTCGGGACACAAGGAGCAGTACTTC
TRBJ2-3 | TRBV9 | TRBD2 | NA | CASSVAFLAGDGTDTQYF | TGTGCCAGCAGCGTAGCTTTCCTAGCGGGAGATGGGACAGATACGCAGTATTTT
TRBJ2-1 | TRBV30 | NA | NA | CAWSFRADNEQFF | TGTGCCTGGAGTTTTCGGGCTGACAATGAGCAGTTCTTC
TRBJ2-2 | TRBV2 | NA | NA | CASSESGKPVELFF | TGTGCCAGCAGTGAATCAGGGAAACCGGTGGAGCTGTTTTTT
TRBJ2-7 | TRBV28 | TRBD1 | NA | CASSFRQGYEQYF | TGTGCCAGCAGCTTCAGACAGGGTTACGAGCAGTACTTC
TRBJ2-7 | TRBV7-9 | TRBD2 | NA | CASSRGLAGGFYYEQYF | TGTGCCAGCAGCCGAGGACTAGCGGGAGGGTTCTACTACGAGCAGTACTTC
TRBJ2-7 | TRBV5-1 | TRBD1 | NA | CASSLDSGTVNEQYF | TGCGCCAGCAGCTTGGACTCCGGGACAGTCAACGAGCAGTACTTC
TRBJ1-1 | TRBV5-1 | NA | many | CASSLQENTEAFF | TGCGCCAGCAGCTTGCAGGAGAACACTGAAGCTTTCTTT
TRBJ2-5 | TRBV29-1 | NA | NA | CSSRGWEDPETQYF | TGCAGCTCCCGAGGATGGGAGGACCCAGAGACCCAGTACTTC
TRBJ2-7 | TRBV1 | NA | NA | CTSSQDKGESYEQYF | TGCACCAGCAGCCAAGACAAGGGTGAATCCTACGAGCAGTACTTC
TRBJ1-1 | TRBV27 | NA | many | CASSLSVNTEAFF | TGTGCCAGCAGTTTATCCGTGAACACTGAAGCTTTCTTT
TRBJ2-1 | TRBV9 | TRBD2 | NA | CASSVDLAGDFYEQFF | TGTGCCAGCAGCGTAGATCTAGCGGGGGATTTCTATGAGCAGTTCTTC
TRBJ2-5 | TRBV7-2 | NA | NA | CASSLFPETQYF | TGTGCCAGCAGCTTATTCCCGGAGACCCAGTACTTC
TRBJ2-7 | TRBV30 | NA | NA | CAWSVGQGISEQYF | TGTGCCTGGAGTGTGGGGCAGGGAATCTCCGAGCAGTACTTC
TRBJ1-2 | TRBV19 | NA | NA | CASREAGYGYTF | TGTGCCAGTAGGGAGGCGGGCTATGGCTACACCTTC
TRBJ2-7 | TRBV18 | NA | NA | CASSPGSVYEQYF | TGTGCCAGCTCACCGGGATCTGTCTACGAGCAGTACTTC
TRBJ2-1 | TRBV2 | NA | NA | CARRVETVEQFF | TGTGCCAGAAGGGTCGAAACGGTTGAGCAGTTCTTC
TRBJ2-5 | TRBV6-5 | NA | NA | CATTSIKLAQETQYF | TGTGCCACTACATCCATAAAACTAGCTCAGGAGACCCAGTACTTC
TRBJ2-2 | TRBV7-8 | NA | NA | CASSSGTKNTGELFF | TGTGCCAGCAGCTCCGGGACCAAAAACACCGGGGAGCTGTTTTTT
TRBJ2-1 | TRBV5-8 | NA | NA | CASSLTAQFF | TGTGCCAGCAGCTTGACTGCGCAGTTCTTC
TRBJ2-7 | TRBV10-1 | NA | many | CASSDGYEQYF | TGCGCCAGCAGTGACGGGTACGAGCAGTACTTC
TRBJ2-1 | TRBV28 | NA | NA | CASSSGGDPPQGQFF | TGTGCCAGCAGTTCGGGCGGGGACCCCCCGCAGGGGCAGTTCTTC
TRBJ2-7 | TRBV7-9 | NA | NA | CASNLQGALDEQYF | TGTGCCAGCAACTTACAGGGTGCGCTGGACGAGCAGTACTTC
TRBJ2-7 | TRBV6-5 | NA | few | CASSYGDVPYEQYF | TGTGCCAGCAGTTACGGGGACGTGCCCTACGAGCAGTACTTC
TRBJ2-7 | TRBV19 | NA | NA | CASSIDGVASSSYEQYF | TGTGCCAGTAGTATAGACGGGGTGGCTAGCAGCTCCTACGAGCAGTACTTC
TRBJ2-7 | TRBV20-1 | NA | NA | CSARAVGEQYF | TGCAGTGCTAGAGCCGTGGGGGAGCAGTACTTC
TRBJ1-1 | TRBV30 | NA | few | CALKTSMNTEAFF | TGTGCCTTGAAGACAAGCATGAACACTGAAGCTTTCTTT
TRBJ1-2 | TRBV5-1 | NA | NA | CASSPGGMEKANYGYTF | TGCGCCAGCAGCCCTGGGGGGATGGAGAAAGCTAACTATGGCTACACCTTC
TRBJ2-7 | TRBV9 | TRBD2 | NA | CASSGQSGDLLGGEQYF | TGTGCCAGCAGCGGACAAAGCGGGGACCTCCTTGGTGGCGAGCAGTACTTC
TRBJ1-4 | TRBV25-1 | NA | few | CASSVGQQVNEKLFF | TGTGCCAGCAGTGTAGGACAGCAAGTTAATGAAAAACTGTTTTTT
TRBJ2-7 | TRBV7-2 | TRBD1 | few | CASSSGTGRYEQYF | TGTGCCAGCAGCTCCGGGACAGGACGCTACGAGCAGTACTTC
TRBJ2-1 | TRBV10-1 | NA | NA | CASSEPSALEQFF | TGCGCCAGCAGTGAGCCCAGTGCTTTGGAGCAGTTCTTC
TRBJ1-2 | TRBV4-1 | NA | NA | CASSQDGRNYGYTF | TGCGCCAGCAGCCAAGATGGCAGGAACTATGGCTACACCTTC
TRBJ1-1 | TRBV6-6 | NA | NA | CASSYPGVWTEAFF | TGTGCCAGCAGTTACCCAGGGGTGTGGACTGAAGCTTTCTTT
TRBJ2-2 | TRBV11-3 | NA | NA | CASSFENTGELFF | TGTGCCAGCAGCTTTGAAAACACCGGGGAGCTGTTTTTT
TRBJ2-1 | TRBV28 | TRBD2 | once | CASGEREWGNEQFF | TGTGCCAGCGGGGAGCGGGAGTGGGGTAATGAGCAGTTCTTC
TRBJ2-7 | TRBV20-1 | NA | NA | CSASSGRGSNF | TGCAGTGCTAGCTCAGGAAGAGGGTCAAACTTC
TRBJ1-4 | TRBV7-9 | NA | NA | CASSLSGTIEKLFF | TGTGCCAGCAGCTTGTCCGGGACAATCGAAAAACTGTTTTTT
TRBJ1-2 | TRBV2 | NA | NA | CASTTGNYGYTF | TGTGCCAGCACGACGGGGAACTATGGCTACACCTTC
TRBJ2-7 | TRBV6-5 | TRBD1 | few | CASSYGSTGDHEQYF | TGTGCCAGCAGTTACGGATCTACAGGGGACCACGAGCAGTACTTC
TRBJ2-7 | TRBV9 | TRBD2 | once | CASSVGGEASGAYEQYF | TGTGCCAGCAGCGTAGGGGGGGAAGCTAGCGGAGCCTACGAGCAGTACTTC
TRBJ2-5 | TRBV27 | NA | once | CASSWGGRVVETQYF | TGTGCCAGCAGTTGGGGGGGCCGAGTGGTAGAGACCCAGTACTTC
TRBJ2-3 | TRBV18 | NA | NA | CASSPGFQTDTQYF | TGTGCCAGCTCACCCGGGTTCCAGACAGATACGCAGTATTTT
TRBJ1-4 | TRBV30 | NA | NA | CAWSGLFGAYEKLFF | TGTGCCTGGAGTGGTTTGTTTGGGGCTTATGAAAAACTGTTTTTT
TRBJ2-7 | TRBV27 | TRBD2 | NA | CASRPLAGGYEQYF | TGTGCCTCACGCCCACTAGCGGGAGGGTACGAGCAGTACTTC
TRBJ2-1 | TRBV2 | TRBD1 | NA | CASTGQALGEQFF | TGTGCCAGCACTGGACAGGCTCTGGGGGAGCAGTTCTTC
TRBJ2-1 | TRBV28 | TRBD2 | NA | CASKFLAGTYNEQFF | TGTGCCAGCAAGTTCCTAGCGGGAACATACAATGAGCAGTTCTTC
TRBJ1-4 | TRBV30 | NA | NA | CACLTFGKLFF | TGTGCCTGTCTCACCTTTGGGAAACTGTTTTTT
TRBJ1-5 | TRBV19 | TRBD1 | NA | CATTGTENQPQHF | TGTGCCACGACCGGGACAGAGAATCAGCCCCAGCATTTT
TRBJ1-5 | TRBV6-6 | NA | NA | CASLRGYQQPQHF | TGTGCCAGCTTGCGGGGATATCAACAGCCCCAGCATTTT
TRBJ2-7 | TRBV29-1 | NA | NA | CSVGAGTYEQYF | TGCAGCGTTGGGGCAGGGACCTACGAGCAGTACTTC